This entry describes one T cell receptor beta chain. The antigen it recognizes is unknown. No quality values exist for individual bases; no much larger clone is one base distant. The V and J ends are trimmed by 2 bases and 3 bases, leaving 4 bases between them. Including cysteine and phenylalanine, the CDR3 has 12 amino acids. This entry keeps only the CDR3 DNA: 36 bases, framed from base 1. The germline V gene gives CDR1 as SGHTA and CDR2 as FQGNSA. The data stem from a study of PD-L1 blockade in urothelial cancer (dated by TCRdb to 2016 to 2017). Background for the entire study: All patients started therapy in about 2014 and received atezolizumab 1,200 mg intravenously every 3 weeks. About 90% of the roughly 29 patients were males with bladder-origin urothelial cancer, and about 65% of the roughly 29 reported a prior smoking history. Patients had an ECOG performance status of 0 or 1 and had received between 0 and 3 prior chemotherapy regimens. Blood samples were analyzed at two time points: 3 weeks after treatment start (second dose) and 6 weeks after treatment start. Blood samples yielded a median of about 150,000 T cells and tens of thousands of unique TCRs, with median clonality roughly 0.084. Somatic, immune and clinical correlates of response to PD-L1 blockade with atezolizumab in urothelial cancer were the focus of an exploratory multi-omic analysis. Pretreatment tumor samples, along with matched peripheral blood serially collected before and after atezolizumab treatment, were subjected to TCR sequencing. Durable clinical benefit meant progression-free survival longer than 6 months, and TCR features were also tested against progression-free and overall survival. In the same patients who had TCR sequencing, pretreatment tumors also underwent whole exome sequencing and RNA sequencing. Durable clinical benefit was achieved by nine patients but not by the remaining 20. Pretreatment blood TCR-seq was available for twenty-nine patients, at least one posttreatment blood collection was obtained for some 25 patients, and tumor TCR-seq was available for some 25 patients.

Taken with the paper, the label for time point translates to: pretreatment peripheral blood. The cohort comprised about 30 patients with locally advanced or metastatic urothelial carcinoma treated at Memorial Sloan Kettering on a trial protocol. Peripheral blood mononuclear cells were collected pretreatment and during treatment, with between 1 and 8 total time points per patient. The Qiagen DNeasy Blood extraction kit was used to purify genomic DNA from total PBMCs and from tumor samples. Collected pretreatment and during treatment, PBMCs were isolated and stored as previously described. The investigation overall reported the following: Small sample size (n of about 30) and many exploratory analyses mean the results are intended to be hypothesis-generating. Among patients with durable benefit, tumor-associated TCR clones showed greater expansion in peripheral blood 3 weeks after treatment started (n ≈ 24, p = 0.022). A pretreatment peripheral blood TCR clonality below the median was linked to improved progression-free and overall survival.

Synthetic TCR analog templates were spiked into each PCR to estimate absolute template abundance from read counts. The immunoSEQ assay was used to amplify TCRbeta CDR3 regions from genomic DNA with bias-controlled V and J gene primers. Sequencing of rearranged TCRbeta segments was performed at approximately 20X coverage. In the authors' own workflow: Clustering was used to correct sequencing errors, and CDR3s were annotated against IMGT to assign V, D and J genes. Downstream analyses used only productive TCRbeta rearrangements and left out out-of-frame or stop-codon sequences. Clonality was calculated as one minus the Shannon entropy normalized by the log of the number of unique productive sequences. Fisher's exact test with Benjamini-Hochberg correction, using a cutoff of adjusted p below 0.01, was how clones that differed between time points or between blood and tumor were identified. Held by TCRdb, this immuneACCESS table contains in-frame sequences only and omits some clones. Under half of the omission traces to an unresolved V gene where checked; the cause of the rest is unknown. The V and J calls and clone size were taken over from that table, and D and trimming were inferred from the DNA. The sample includes 15,000 to 20,000 clones, with around 91% observed a single time. In total, the top ten clones hold roughly 12% of the sample.

The V and J segments used are TRBV7-2 and TRBJ1-1; no D gene is confidently identified. The material was PBMCs, obtained around atezolizumab (anti-PD-L1) treatment. The TCR sequence derives from a man aged 65 to 79 with urothelial cancer. This receptor carries the CDR3 CASSLLYTEAFF. The bases are TGTGCCAGCAGCTTACTGTACACTGAAGCTTTCTTT.